The sequence of this T cell receptor (beta chain) was determined in a study of circulating CD8 cells and anti-PD-1 response in melanoma. General observations from the study: Tumor reactivity was tested by peptide assays on expanded sorted subsets. PD-1 and DPOS subsets showed similar, higher clonality than DNEG. Under 7.5% of TRB clonotypes were shared between subsets at M1.

Each library started from roughly 15 ng of total RNA using the QIAseq Immune Repertoire TCR panel. TCRdb reanalysed the reads using MiXCR and keeps one entry per CDR3 protein. The sample includes 400 to 450 distinct CDR3 sequences, about 10% of them seen just once. From live CD3+CD8+TCRalphabeta+ cells, four PD-1 and/or TIGIT subsets were sorted. This clonotype has more than one count but fewer than ten. The antigen is unknown. A much larger clone lies one base from this, so it may be a read error. The receptor was isolated from a human donor with melanoma. The material was CD8+ T cells from PBMCs, obtained at baseline or after one month of anti-PD-1 therapy (not recorded which).

CDR3 protein: CASSQIAGVYNEQSF. The CDR3 region has the DNA TGCGCCAGCAGCCAAATAGCGGGGGTCTACAATGAGCAGTCCTTC. The rearrangement links TRBV4-3 to TRBJ2-1; 9 bases are shared with TRBD2. CDR1 and CDR2 from the germline V gene are LGHNA and YSLEER. This CDR3 spans 15 amino acids.